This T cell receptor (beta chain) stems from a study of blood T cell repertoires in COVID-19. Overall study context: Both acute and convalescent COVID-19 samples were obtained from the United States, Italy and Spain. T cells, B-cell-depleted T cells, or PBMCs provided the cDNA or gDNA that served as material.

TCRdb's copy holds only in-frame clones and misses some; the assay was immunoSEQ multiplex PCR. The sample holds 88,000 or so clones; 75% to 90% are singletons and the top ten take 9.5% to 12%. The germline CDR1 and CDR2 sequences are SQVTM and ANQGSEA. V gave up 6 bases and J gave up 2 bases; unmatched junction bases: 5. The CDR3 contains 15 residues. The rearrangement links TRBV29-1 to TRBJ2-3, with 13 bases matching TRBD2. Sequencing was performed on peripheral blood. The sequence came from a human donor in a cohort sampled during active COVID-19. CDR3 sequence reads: CSVGTSGTSTDTQYF. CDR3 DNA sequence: TGCAGCGTCGGGACTAGCGGGACATCCACAGATACGCAGTATTTT.